Listed below are T cell receptor beta chains from one sample, sequenced in a study of blood T cell repertoires in COVID-19. The assay was immunoSEQ multiplex PCR, and TCRdb's table has in-frame clones only and misses some. Among 150,000 to 200,000 clones listed, around 80% were seen once. Sequencing used PBMCs or T cells enriched from blood (not recorded which). The source of these receptors is a woman between 50 and 59 years old with acute COVID-19. CDR3s include the opening cysteine and the closing phenylalanine or tryptophan. D genes are given only for firm matches. Rows give clone size only sometimes, using once, few, many, or a class for an expanded clone.

>NA|16|NA|TRBJ1-1|TRBV5-1
CASSFGDGRGITEAFF
TGCGCCAGCAGCTTTGGGGACGGAAGGGGGATCACTGAAGCTTTCTTT
>NA|14|NA|TRBJ2-2|TRBV7-2
CASSPTSGSGELFF
TGTGCCAGCAGCCCGACTAGTGGATCCGGGGAGCTGTTTTTT
>NA|12|TRBD2|TRBJ2-1|TRBV7-9
CASSFTGGEQFF
TGTGCCAGCAGCTTCACCGGGGGGGAGCAGTTCTTC
>NA|13|TRBD1|TRBJ1-1|TRBV29-1
CSVSRGANTEAFF
TGCAGCGTCAGCAGGGGGGCGAACACTGAAGCTTTCTTT
>NA|13|NA|TRBJ2-1|TRBV12-3/TRBV12-4
CASSLDSYNEQFF
TGTGCCAGCAGTTTAGACAGCTACAATGAGCAGTTCTTC
>NA|13|TRBD1|TRBJ1-3|TRBV6-5
CASSGTAGNTIYF
TGTGCCAGCAGCGGGACAGCTGGAAACACCATATATTTT
>NA|15|TRBD1|TRBJ2-3|TRBV5-1
CASSLPTGGTDTQYF
TGCGCCAGCAGCTTACCGACAGGGGGCACAGATACGCAGTATTTT
>NA|16|NA|TRBJ1-4|TRBV6-5
CASSYSTGATNEKLFF
TGTGCCAGCAGTTACTCGACGGGGGCAACTAATGAAAAACTGTTTTTT
>NA|12|NA|TRBJ1-4|TRBV24-1
CATSDTGKSLFF
TGTGCCACCAGTGATACAGGGAAATCTCTGTTTTTT
>NA|13|NA|TRBJ1-1|TRBV5-1
CASSSQGREGAFF
TGCGCCAGCAGCTCACAGGGCCGGGAGGGAGCTTTCTTT
>NA|18|NA|TRBJ1-5|TRBV5-8
CASSTRQAMIYSNQPQHF
TGTGCCAGCAGCACACGACAGGCGATGATTTATAGCAATCAGCCCCAGCATTTT
>NA|15|TRBD1|TRBJ1-3|TRBV18
CASSSSTGVGNTIYF
TGTGCCAGCTCATCGTCCACAGGGGTTGGAAACACCATATATTTT
>NA|14|NA|TRBJ1-1|TRBV6-4
CASSAMTGSAEAFF
TGTGCCAGCAGTGCCATGACAGGAAGCGCTGAAGCTTTCTTT
>NA|12|NA|TRBJ2-3|TRBV5-1
CASSGTTDTQYF
TGCGCCAGCAGCGGGACAACGGATACGCAGTATTTT
>NA|15|NA|TRBJ2-5|TRBV19
CASSIFGQPQETQYF
TGTGCCAGTAGTATCTTCGGACAGCCCCAAGAGACCCAGTACTTC
>once|12|NA|TRBJ2-4|TRBV5-5
CASSAFQGIQYF
TGTGCCAGCAGCGCTTTTCAGGGCATTCAGTACTTC
>once|14|TRBD1|TRBJ1-2|TRBV28
CASSPGDRGYGYTF
TGTGCCAGCAGCCCAGGGGACAGGGGGTATGGCTACACCTTC
>few|15|NA|TRBJ1-1|TRBV6-2/TRBV6-3
CASSYAVRANTEAFF
TGTGCCAGCAGTTACGCGGTCAGGGCGAACACTGAAGCTTTCTTT
>NA|15|NA|TRBJ1-4|TRBV7-9
CASSLRGAGNEKLFF
TGTGCCAGCAGCCTCCGGGGGGCGGGTAATGAAAAACTGTTTTTT
>NA|13|NA|TRBJ1-1|TRBV30
CAWKRESHTEAFF
TGTGCCTGGAAAAGGGAGTCCCACACTGAAGCTTTCTTT
>many|14|NA|TRBJ1-5|TRBV3-1/TRBV3-2
CASSHRRGNQPQHF
TGTGCCAGCAGCCACCGGAGGGGCAATCAGCCCCAGCATTTT
>NA|17|TRBD2|TRBJ2-3|TRBV19
CASKGTSGGRATDTQYF
TGTGCCAGTAAAGGGACTAGCGGGGGGCGGGCCACAGATACGCAGTATTTT
>NA|15|NA|TRBJ2-1|TRBV24-1
CATSVGWNSYNEQFF
TGTGCCACCAGTGTCGGGTGGAACTCCTACAATGAGCAGTTCTTC
>NA|15|NA|TRBJ2-2|TRBV6-1
CASRVPTANTGELFF
TGTGCCAGCAGGGTACCGACAGCAAACACCGGGGAGCTGTTTTTT
>NA|15|NA|TRBJ1-5|TRBV6-5
CASSSLGGSHQPQHF
TGTGCCAGCAGTTCATTGGGGGGGAGCCATCAGCCCCAGCATTTT
>NA|16|TRBD1|TRBJ1-1|TRBV5-1
CASSPLTGDLNTEAFF
TGCGCCAGCAGCCCCTTGACAGGGGATTTGAACACTGAAGCTTTCTTT
>NA|16|NA|TRBJ2-2|TRBV5-4
CASSPWTGLGTGELFF
TGTGCCAGCAGCCCCTGGACGGGACTGGGCACCGGGGAGCTGTTTTTT
>NA|17|NA|TRBJ2-6|TRBV15
CATSARTHSSGANVLTF
TGTGCCACCAGCGCCAGGACTCACAGCTCTGGGGCCAACGTCCTGACTTTC
>NA|18|TRBD1|TRBJ2-1|TRBV7-8
CASSHFQGQASSYNEQFF
TGTGCCAGCAGCCATTTCCAAGGACAGGCAAGCTCCTACAATGAGCAGTTCTTC
>NA|13|NA|TRBJ1-3|TRBV12-3/TRBV12-4
CASKRGSGNTIYF
TGTGCCAGCAAGAGGGGGTCAGGAAACACCATATATTTT
>NA|13|NA|TRBJ1-1|TRBV19
CASSEHQNTEAFF
TGTGCCAGTAGTGAACACCAGAACACTGAAGCTTTCTTT
>NA|16|NA|TRBJ1-5|TRBV4-2
CASSQEKGYSNQPQHF
TGTGCCAGCAGCCAAGAAAAGGGGTATAGCAATCAGCCCCAGCATTTT